The present TCR beta chain was sequenced within a study of blood T cell repertoires in COVID-19. Assay: immunoSEQ multiplex PCR; the TCRdb copy retains only in-frame clones and omits some. The sample records 200,000 to 300,000 clones, over 70% being singletons. CDR1 and CDR2 from the germline V gene are SGHDN and FVKESK. This CDR3 is built from 16 residues. V was clipped by 4 bases and J by 4 bases, with 16 bases between them. This chain links TRBV14 with TRBJ1-4, with D perhaps TRBD1 (5 bases). The source material was peripheral blood. This TCR derives from a human donor in a cohort sampled during active COVID-19. CDR3 protein: CASSRQIPGGNEKLFF. The CDR3 DNA is TGTGCCAGCAGCCGCCAGATCCCGGGGGGTAATGAAAAACTGTTTTTT.